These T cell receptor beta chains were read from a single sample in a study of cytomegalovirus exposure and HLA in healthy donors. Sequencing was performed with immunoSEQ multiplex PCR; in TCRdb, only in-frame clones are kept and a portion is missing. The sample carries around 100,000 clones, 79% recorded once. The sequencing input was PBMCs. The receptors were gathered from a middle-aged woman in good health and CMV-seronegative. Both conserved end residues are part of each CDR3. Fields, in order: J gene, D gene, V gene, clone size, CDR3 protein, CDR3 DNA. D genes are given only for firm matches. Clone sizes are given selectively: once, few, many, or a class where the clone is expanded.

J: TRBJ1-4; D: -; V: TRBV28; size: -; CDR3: CASSLRQEVNEKLFF; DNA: TGTGCCAGCAGTTTAAGACAGGAGGTTAATGAAAAACTGTTTTTT
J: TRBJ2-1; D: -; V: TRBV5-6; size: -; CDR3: CASSFGTINEQFF; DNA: TGTGCCAGCAGCTTCGGGACAATCAATGAGCAGTTCTTC
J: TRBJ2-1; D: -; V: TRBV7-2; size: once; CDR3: CASKTSGTSSYNEQFF; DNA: TGTGCCAGCAAAACCTCCGGGACAAGCTCCTACAATGAGCAGTTCTTC
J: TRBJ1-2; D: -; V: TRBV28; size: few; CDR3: CASSDPTRGYGYTF; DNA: TGTGCCAGCAGTGACCCCACACGGGGCTATGGCTACACCTTC
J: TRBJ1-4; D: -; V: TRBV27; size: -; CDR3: CASSPWGGGIEKLFF; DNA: TGTGCCAGTTCCCCGTGGGGAGGCGGAATCGAAAAACTGTTTTTT
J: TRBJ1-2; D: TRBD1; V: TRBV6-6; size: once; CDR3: CASTRGGPNYGYTF; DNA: TGTGCCAGCACCAGAGGGGGCCCCAACTATGGCTACACCTTC
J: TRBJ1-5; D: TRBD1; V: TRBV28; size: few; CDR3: CASSLEDRGWQPQHF; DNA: TGTGCCAGCAGTTTAGAGGACAGGGGATGGCAGCCCCAGCATTTT
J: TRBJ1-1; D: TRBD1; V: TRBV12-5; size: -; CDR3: CASGLGLTGGTEAFF; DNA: TGTGCTAGTGGTTTGGGACTTACAGGGGGCACTGAAGCTTTCTTT
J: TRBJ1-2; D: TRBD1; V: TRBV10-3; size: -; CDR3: CAITGQGTNYGYTF; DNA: TGTGCCATCACCGGACAGGGGACTAACTATGGCTACACCTTC
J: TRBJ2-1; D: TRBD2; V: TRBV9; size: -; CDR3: CASSEGLAGGDEQFF; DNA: TGTGCCAGCAGCGAAGGACTAGCGGGAGGCGATGAGCAGTTCTTC
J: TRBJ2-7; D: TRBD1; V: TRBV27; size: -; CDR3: CASTPGQGEGEQYF; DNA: TGTGCCAGCACCCCGGGACAGGGCGAAGGCGAGCAGTACTTC
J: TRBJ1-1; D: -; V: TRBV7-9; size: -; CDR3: CSSSLQRTEAFF; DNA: TGTTCCAGCAGCTTACAGCGCACTGAAGCTTTCTTT
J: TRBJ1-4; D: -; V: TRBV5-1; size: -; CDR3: CASSLFPTVSNEKLFF; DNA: TGCGCCAGCAGCTTGTTCCCGACAGTTTCTAATGAAAAACTGTTTTTT
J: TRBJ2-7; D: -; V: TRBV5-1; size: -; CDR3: CASSLGHRAGEQYF; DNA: TGCGCCAGCAGCTTGGGCCACAGGGCAGGCGAGCAGTACTTC
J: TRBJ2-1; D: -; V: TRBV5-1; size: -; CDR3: CASSPGTYNEQFF; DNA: TGCGCCAGCAGCCCAGGAACCTACAATGAGCAGTTCTTC
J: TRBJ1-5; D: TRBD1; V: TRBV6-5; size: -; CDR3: CASSRQGSGQPQHF; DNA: TGTGCCAGCAGTCGACAGGGGTCGGGTCAGCCCCAGCATTTT
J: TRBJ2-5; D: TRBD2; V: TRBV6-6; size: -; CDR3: CASSFGLAVKETQYF; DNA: TGTGCCAGCAGTTTTGGACTAGCGGTGAAAGAGACCCAGTACTTC
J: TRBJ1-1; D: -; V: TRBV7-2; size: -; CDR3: CASSLLGTKAFF; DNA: TGTGCCAGCAGCTTGCTAGGGACTAAAGCTTTCTTT
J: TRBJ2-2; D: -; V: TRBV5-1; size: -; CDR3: CASSFELTTGELFF; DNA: TGCGCCAGCAGCTTTGAACTCACCACCGGGGAGCTGTTTTTT
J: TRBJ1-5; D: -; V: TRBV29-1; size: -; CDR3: CSVEWCYSNQPQHF; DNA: TGCAGCGTTGAATGGTGCTATAGCAATCAGCCCCAGCATTTT